These T cell receptor beta chains were read from a single sample in a study of blood T cells in healthy people across ages. From the 5' RACE reads, TCRdb called clonotypes with MiXCR, one entry per CDR3 protein. The sample lists around 650,000 distinct CDR3 sequences; about a third were seen once. Sequencing input: blood. The source of these receptors is a woman of 80 years or more in good health. The CDR3 runs from the conserved cysteine through the conserved F or W. A D gene is named only where the DNA matches it firmly. Clone sizes are given selectively: once, few, many, or a class where the clone is expanded.

j_call d_call clone_size v_call cdr3_aa cdr3_nt
TRBJ2-1 - - TRBV6-5 CASSPGTGRQTQFF TGTGCCAGCAGCCCCGGGACGGGGAGGCAGACCCAGTTCTTC
TRBJ1-4 - many TRBV4-2 CASSQDRLGKLFF TGTGCCAGCAGCCAAGATCGGTTAGGGAAACTGTTTTTT
TRBJ1-5 - - TRBV28 CASSLRSTSSNQPQHF TGTGCCAGCAGTTTGAGGAGTACAAGTAGCAATCAGCCCCAGCATTTT
TRBJ1-1 - few TRBV15 CATSRDRQEAFF TGTGCCACCAGCAGAGATAGGCAGGAAGCTTTCTTT
TRBJ2-4 - many TRBV7-2 CASSEEGTPLKNIQYF TGTGCCAGCAGCGAGGAGGGGACGCCACTCAAAAACATTCAGTACTTC
TRBJ1-4 - few TRBV20-1 CSAPGGGNEKLFF TGCAGTGCTCCGGGGGGCGGTAATGAAAAACTGTTTTTT
TRBJ2-1 TRBD2 - TRBV4-3 CASSQVPGTRANNEQFF TGCGCCAGCAGCCAAGTCCCCGGGACTAGGGCGAACAATGAGCAGTTCTTC
TRBJ1-6 - - TRBV6-5 CASSYLPVNSPLHF TGTGCCAGCAGTTACCTTCCGGTTAATTCACCCCTCCACTTT
TRBJ2-4 - many TRBV20-1 CSAQESVAKNIQYF TGCAGTGCTCAAGAGAGCGTAGCCAAAAACATTCAGTACTTC
TRBJ2-2 TRBD2 many TRBV4-2 CASSHGGGLGELFF TGTGCCAGCAGCCACGGCGGGGGTCTCGGGGAGCTGTTTTTT
TRBJ2-5 TRBD2 - TRBV29-1 CSVEGRTSGSGGETQYF TGCAGCGTTGAAGGGAGGACTAGCGGGAGTGGCGGAGAGACCCAGTACTTC
TRBJ1-3 - - TRBV6-5 CASSYGGTGNTIYF TGTGCCAGCAGTTACGGGGGTACTGGAAACACCATATATTTT
TRBJ1-2 - few TRBV9 CASSASSGGGYTF TGTGCCAGCAGCGCCTCCTCTGGTGGCGGCTACACCTTC
TRBJ2-1 TRBD2 many TRBV3-1 CASSQDGDRPLAGTNNEQFF TGTGCCAGCAGCCAAGATGGGGATAGGCCCCTAGCGGGGACGAACAATGAGCAGTTCTTC
TRBJ1-1 TRBD1 - TRBV3-1 CASSIRGGLTEAFF TGTGCCAGCAGTATACGAGGGGGCCTGACTGAAGCTTTCTTT
TRBJ1-2 - - TRBV15 CATSGVQDGHYGYTF TGTGCCACCAGCGGAGTCCAGGACGGCCACTATGGCTACACCTTC
TRBJ2-7 TRBD1 - TRBV5-4 CASSPTGGAGHYEQYF TGTGCCAGCAGCCCCACAGGGGGCGCTGGTCACTACGAGCAGTACTTC
TRBJ2-1 - - TRBV9 CASSVEVGGRINEQFF TGTGCCAGCAGCGTAGAAGTTGGGGGACGGATCAATGAGCAGTTCTTC
TRBJ1-5 - few TRBV5-1 CASSPSPGAPNQPQHF TGCGCCAGCAGCCCCTCGCCAGGGGCTCCCAATCAGCCCCAGCATTTT
TRBJ2-7 - - TRBV29-1 CSVGERYSDYEQYF TGCAGCGTTGGGGAGCGGTACTCCGACTACGAGCAGTACTTC
TRBJ2-1 TRBD2 many TRBV5-1 CASSGLAKYNEQFF TGCGCCAGCAGCGGACTAGCGAAATACAATGAGCAGTTCTTC
TRBJ2-3 - - TRBV20-1 CSAREDRYTSTDTQYF TGCAGTGCTAGAGAGGACAGATATACTAGCACAGATACGCAGTATTTT